Presented here are 10 T cell receptor beta chains from one specimen sequenced in a study of blood T cell repertoires in COVID-19. The table came from immunoSEQ multiplex PCR; TCRdb's copy has only in-frame clones and leaves some out. Found here are fewer than 75,000 clones, approximately 89% of them singletons; the top ten hold approximately 10%. Input material: peripheral blood. The receptors shown here come from a man aged 80 or over with acute or convalescent COVID-19.

The CDR3 DNA follows: TGTGCCAGCAGCATGGACACCTACAACACCGGGGAGCTGTTTTTT. Encoded protein: CASSMDTYNTGELFF. The V and J genes are TRBV9 and TRBJ2-2, with a possible D match to TRBD1 (5 bases). CDR1 and CDR2 (germline): SGDLS, YYNGEE. With 4 bases removed from V and 2 bases from J, the gap between germline ends came to 12 bases. The CDR3 is 15 amino acids.

The rearrangement uses TRBV11-3 and TRBJ2-2, with unresolved D. Germline V gives CDR1 SGHNT, CDR2 YENEEA. V was clipped by 0 bases and J by 2 bases, with 4 bases between them. This CDR3 region has 14 residues. The CDR3 protein is CASSLDLNTGELFF. DNA of the CDR3: TGTGCCAGCAGCTTAGATTTAAACACCGGGGAGCTGTTTTTT.

The chain couples TRBV6-5 to TRBJ2-5; 10 positions agree with TRBD1. The length of the CDR3 is 16 residues. CDR1 and CDR2 (germline): MNHEY, SVGAGI. The V segment lost 0 bases and the J segment 5 bases; nucleotides outside the gene matches: 6. CDR3 in amino acids: CASSYSTGGAGETQYF. CDR3 DNA sequence: TGTGCCAGCAGTTACTCGACAGGGGGCGCGGGGGAGACCCAGTACTTC.

The chain uses TRBV18 and TRBJ1-2, with D perhaps TRBD1 (6 bases). The CDR3 contains 17 residues. CDR1 KGHSH and CDR2 LQKENI come from the germline V gene. V gave up 2 bases and J gave up 8 bases, with 24 bases separating them. Here the CDR3 reads CASSPNEGRGFSQGYTF. The CDR3 DNA follows: TGTGCCAGCTCACCAAATGAGGGCAGGGGATTTTCCCAGGGCTACACCTTC.

The chain combines TRBV12-3 or TRBV12-4 with TRBJ2-5; D possibly corresponds to TRBD2 (6 bases). The CDR3 runs to 13 residues. Trimming took off 6 bases at V and 1 base at J, with 9 bases between the two ends. The CDR3 nucleotides read TGTGCCAGCAGAAGGGGAGGCCAAGAGACCCAGTACTTC. This sequence encodes CASRRGGQETQYF.

The chain joins TRBV6-4 to TRBJ1-2; 9 nucleotides line up with TRBD1. After removal of 5 bases from V and 6 bases from J, the junction contained 13 bases not matched to a gene. The germline CDR1 and CDR2 sequences are MRHNA and SNTAGT. The CDR3 covers 16 residues. CDR3 sequence reads: CASSSETGGYRDGYTF. The CDR3 DNA follows: TGTGCCAGCAGTTCGGAGACAGGGGGGTACAGAGATGGCTACACCTTC.

The chain uses TRBV5-1 and TRBJ2-7; 8 nucleotides align to TRBD2. Unmatched junction bases numbered 4, after V lost 4 bases and J lost 1 base. CDR1 is SGHRS and CDR2 is YFSETQ in the germline V gene. CDR3 length: 14 residues. CDR3 bases: TGCGCCAGCAGCGAGCGGGGGACGTCCTACGAGCAGTACTTC. Translation gives CASSERGTSYEQYF.

This chain uses TRBV5-1 with TRBJ1-2; 7 nucleotides line up with TRBD1. Germline values: CDR1 SGHRS, CDR2 YFSETQ. Trimming took 3 bases from V and 2 from J; bases not matched to a gene: 16. This CDR3 has 18 amino acids. The CDR3 coding sequence is TGCGCCAGCAGCTCGTCGGCCCCCACCGGGACAGTCAACTATGGCTACACCTTC. This encodes CASSSSAPTGTVNYGYTF.

The V call is TRBV19, the J call TRBJ1-3; D is unclear. The V gene's germline CDR1 is LNHDA and CDR2 SQIVND (reference sequence). The CDR3 length is 16 residues. V shed 3 bases and J shed 1 base, with 13 bases lying between them. For the CDR3, the DNA is TGTGCCAGTAGTATTGAGGCAGCGAGTTCTGGAAACACCATATATTTT. Its protein product is CASSIEAASSGNTIYF.

V gene TRBV27 combines with J gene TRBJ1-3; TRBD1 agrees at 8 bases. V lost 8 bases to trimming and J lost 1 base; unmatched junction nucleotides: 10. Germline V gene lookup returns CDR1 MNHEY and CDR2 SMNVEV (reference sequence). The CDR3 loop spans 16 amino acids. DNA of the CDR3: TGTGCCAGCGTCTGTTCGGACAGGGCATCTGGAAACACCATATATTTT. Its translation: CASVCSDRASGNTIYF.